The 3 T cell receptor beta chains below all came from one sample that was sequenced in a study of regulatory T cells in long-lasting Graves disease. iRepertoire HTBI primers and Arm-PCR of CDR3 regions built TCR beta libraries. TCRdb redid the calling of the multiplex PCR reads with MiXCR, one entry per CDR3 protein. The sample has approximately 440,000 distinct CDR3 sequences, roughly 17% seen once; the top ten hold 12%. Stated time point: newly diagnosed GD, antithyroid drugs for less than 3 months. Extracted RNA from PBMCs served as the source of the TCR library. These same data were also listed under a study on T cells in Graves' hyperthyroidism and ophthalmopathy.

Material: peripheral blood mononuclear cells (PBMCs), obtained at new diagnosis, from a patient treated with antithyroid drugs. All receptors come from a man aged 35 to 55 with Graves disease.

A note on this clonotype: A far larger clone is off by one base, so a read error is likely. The chain joins TRBV6-2 or TRBV6-3 to TRBJ2-7; TRBD2 agrees at 10 bases. Germline V gene sequence: CDR1 MNHEY, CDR2 SVGEGT. The CDR3 is 14 amino acids. The CDR3 sequence is CANSIAGGTYEQYF. In nucleotides, the CDR3 is TGTGCCAACAGTATAGCGGGAGGTACCTACGAGCAGTACTTC.

The gene calls are TRBV19 and TRBJ2-7, with 8 bases that match TRBD1. CDR1 and CDR2 from the germline V gene are LNHDA and SQIVND (reference sequence). The V segment lost 4 bases and the J segment 3 bases; nucleotides outside the gene matches: 5. CDR3 length: 14 amino acids. Here the CDR3 reads CASSRGQADYEQYF. The CDR3, as DNA: TGTGCCAGTAGTAGGGGACAGGCTGACTACGAGCAGTACTTC. Filled out from reference TRBV19 and TRBJ2-7, the complete variable domain reads DGGITQSPKYLFRKEGQNVTLSCEQNLNHDAMYWYRQDPGQGLRLIYYSQIVNDFQKGDIAEGYSVSREKKESFPLTVTSAQKNPTAFYLCASSRGQADYEQYFGPGTRLTVT.

This clonotype was counted many times. This chain connects TRBV29-1 to TRBJ2-1, with TRBD2 identical over 10 bases. Germline trimming cut 4 bases from V and 9 bases from J; bases unmatched to any gene: 12. Per the germline V gene, CDR1 is SQVTM and CDR2 is ANQGSEA. CDR3 size: 15 residues. As DNA, the CDR3 is TGCAGCGTTGCCCCATTAGCGGGAGGTGTCGGTGAGCAGTTCTTC. It codes for CSVAPLAGGVGEQFF.